Below are 5 T cell receptor beta chains sequenced from a single sample in a study of blood T cell repertoires in COVID-19. This table comes from immunoSEQ multiplex PCR, and its TCRdb copy is limited to in-frame clones, with some not included. Of about 380,000 clones in the sample, about 80% were seen once. Source material: peripheral blood. All receptors come from a human donor with acute or convalescent COVID-19. The donor label of this sample is uncertain.

J is TRBJ2-1 and V is TRBV7-9, with 9 bases fitting TRBD2. The trim removed 3 bases at V and 5 bases at J, leaving 5 bases unmatched. This CDR3 is 15 amino acids long. Germline V gene sequence: CDR1 SEHNR, CDR2 FQNEAQ (reference sequence). DNA for the CDR3: TGTGCCAGCAGCTTGCAGCTAGCGGGGAACAATGAGCAGTTCTTC. This gives the protein CASSLQLAGNNEQFF.

The V gene is TRBV2, the J gene TRBJ2-6; D is unclear. V gave up 7 bases and J gave up 0 bases, with 10 bases separating them. Germline V lookup: CDR1 SNHLY, CDR2 FYNNEI. There are 15 residues in the CDR3. The DNA for the CDR3 is TGTGCCAGCACCCCCTCTCGCTCTGGGGCCAACGTCCTGACTTTC. It is translated as CASTPSRSGANVLTF.

This clone was detected only a few times. The chain is built from TRBV28 and TRBJ1-6; D uncertain. Per germline, CDR1 MDHEN and CDR2 SYDVKM. The CDR3 has 12 amino acids. V was shortened by 3 bases and J by 10 bases, with 7 bases between the two germline ends. The CDR3 sequence: CASSLVGSPLHF. The CDR3 DNA follows: TGTGCCAGCAGTTTGGTGGGCTCACCCCTCCACTTT. Looking up the rest from reference TRBV28 and TRBJ1-6 gives the full variable domain: DVKVTQSSRYLVKRTGEKVFLECVQDMDHENMFWYRQDPGLGLRLIYFSYDVKMKEKGDIPEGYSVSREKKERFSLILESASTNQTSMYLCASSLVGSPLHFGNGTRLTVT.

This chain links TRBV20-1 with TRBJ1-5; possible D gene TRBD1, 5 bases. Trimming took 3 bases from V and 6 from J, leaving 15 bases between them. The CDR3 length is 14 residues. Germline V lookup: CDR1 DFQATT, CDR2 SNEGSKA (reference sequence). As DNA, the CDR3 is TGCAGTGCTAGTTCAGGGCTCGTCGGTCAGCCCCAGCATTTT. The encoded protein is CSASSGLVGQPQHF.

This clone appeared a few times. The chain joins TRBV18 to TRBJ2-2, with D possibly matching TRBD1 (6 bases). CDR1 and CDR2 from the germline V gene are KGHSH and LQKENI. Trimming pared 3 bases from V and 4 bases from J, leaving 15 bases between. This CDR3 is 16 amino acids long. CDR3 sequence (DNA): TGTGCCAGCTCACCTATCGGCAGGGGATCCACCGGGGAGCTGTTTTTT. As protein: CASSPIGRGSTGELFF.